Presented here are 24 T cell receptor beta chains from one specimen sequenced in a study of patients and donors after allogeneic stem cell transplantation (dated by TCRdb to 2019 to 2021). The library was generated by RT-PCR. The instrument given in TCRdb is NextSeq 550. TCRdb reprocessing: public reads trimmed at Q25 with fastp, clones called with MiXCR, in-frame beta chains kept. Rows with a matching CDR3 protein are joined into one entry that keeps the most common DNA and genes. The sample yields about a million distinct CDR3 sequences; more than 15% were counted once. The top ten constitute 5% to 6.5% of the sample. Sequencing was done on a sample of blood, either unsorted or a sorted T cell fraction (not recorded which). These receptors all come from a human donor who was either an allogeneic HSCT recipient or a stem cell or donor lymphocyte infusion donor (not recorded which). It is not recorded whose cells these are; they may come from a transplant donor.

Only a few counts were recorded for this clonotype. This CDR3 is CASSLVPGGDFFYNEQFF. The CDR3 DNA is TGTGCCAGCAGCTTAGTCCCAGGGGGCGACTTTTTCTACAATGAGCAGTTCTTC. The chain is built from TRBV11-1 and TRBJ2-1; TRBD1 matches at 8 bases. In germline, CDR1 is SGHAT, CDR2 FQDESV (reference sequence). Germline trimming cut 1 base from V and 3 bases from J; bases unmatched to any gene: 11. The CDR3 contains 18 residues.

The table lists this clonotype with a few counts. This rearrangement joins TRBV7-3 to TRBJ1-1, with TRBD1 matching 9 bases. The CDR3 contains 14 residues. The germline V gene encodes CDR1 SGHTA and CDR2 FQGTGA. V was clipped by 3 bases and J by 6 bases; unmatched bases: 5. CDR3 DNA: TGTGCCAGCAGCTTTGGACAGGGGAGTTCTGAAGCTTTCTTT. This gives the protein CASSFGQGSSEAFF.

V is TRBV6-1 and J is TRBJ1-1, with TRBD1 identical over 7 bases. V trimming: 7 bases; J trimming: 14 bases; junction bases outside the gene matches: 25. CDR1 and CDR2 (germline): MNHNS, SASEGT. This CDR3 contains 16 residues. CDR3 protein: CASTDRVGRLGTEEFF. For the CDR3, the DNA is TGTGCCAGCACTGACAGGGTAGGACGTTTGGGCACTGAAGAGTTCTTT.

This clonotype has more than one count but fewer than ten. Here the CDR3 DNA reads TGTGCCAGCAGCACATCTCCCCAGCGGGGTAGTTATGTAGATACGCAGTATTTT. Translating it yields CASSTSPQRGSYVDTQYF. This chain uses TRBV11-2 with TRBJ2-3; 7 positions agree with TRBD2. CDR3 length: 18 residues. Per germline, CDR1 SGHAT and CDR2 FQNNGV. J gave up 5 bases and V 5 bases, and 19 bases lay outside the gene matches.

CDR3 DNA: TGTGCCACCAGTGATTTGGCCCTAGCGGGAGGAAGCACAGATACGCAGTATTTT. Translated: CATSDLALAGGSTDTQYF. This chain joins TRBV24-1 and TRBJ2-3; 11 nucleotides agree with TRBD2. The CDR3 contains 18 residues. Germline CDR1 and CDR2: KGHDR and SFDVKD. The V and J ends lost 0 bases and 0 bases, in that order; junction bases with no gene match: 4.

Concerning this clonotype itself: Germline is not matched at one junction end, which may reflect a read error. The chain combines TRBV24-1 with TRBJ2-6; no firm D call. This CDR3 spans 16 amino acids. Germline loops: CDR1 KGHDR, CDR2 SFDVKD. For the CDR3, the DNA is TGTGCCTCCAGTGACAACGGAATCTCTGGGGCCAACGTCCTGACTTTC. It encodes CASSDNGISGANVLTF.

This clonotype occurred a few times. This chain connects TRBV5-1 to TRBJ1-4; D remains unclear. This CDR3 spans 18 amino acids. CDR1 SGHRS and CDR2 YFSETQ come from the germline V gene. Trimming took off 0 bases at V and 1 base at J, with 16 bases between the two ends. CDR3 region: CASSLAFPGPGTNEKLFF. CDR3 bases: TGCGCCAGCAGCTTGGCTTTTCCGGGCCCGGGAACTAATGAAAAACTGTTTTTT.

The rearrangement uses TRBV7-9 and TRBJ2-1, with TRBD2 identical over 9 bases. V lost 7 bases, J lost 8 bases, and 12 bases stayed unmatched. CDR3 length: 15 amino acids. CDR1 is SEHNR, CDR2 FQNEAQ, per germline (reference sequence). DNA for the CDR3: TGTGCCAGCACCCTGGTCGGAGCGGGAGGCGATGAGCAGTTCTTC. It translates to CASTLVGAGGDEQFF. The full variable domain, its missing parts supplied by reference TRBV7-9 and TRBJ2-1, is DTGVSQNPRHKITKRGQNVTFRCDPISEHNRLYWYRQTLGQGPEFLTYFQNEAQLEKSRLLSDRFSAERPKGSFSTLEIQRTEQGDSAMYLCASTLVGAGGDEQFFGPGTRLTVL.

This clonotype showed up just a few times. This sequence joins TRBV27 and TRBJ1-6; no clear D gene. Germline V CDR1 and CDR2: MNHEY, SMNVEV (reference sequence). The CDR3 is made up of 12 amino acids. Trimming pared 3 bases from V and 7 bases from J, leaving 4 bases between. This CDR3 is CASSFQNSPLHF. The CDR3 coding sequence is TGTGCCAGCAGTTTCCAGAATTCACCCCTCCACTTT.

Ten or more counts support this clonotype. This chain links TRBV14 with TRBJ1-1; a possible D gene is TRBD1 (6 bases). CDR1 and CDR2 from the germline V gene are SGHDN and FVKESK. The CDR3 has 14 residues. V was shortened by 1 base and J by 4 bases, with 10 bases between the two germline ends. The CDR3 protein is CASSQVGGGTEAFF. CDR3 nucleotides: TGTGCCAGCAGCCAAGTTGGAGGGGGCACTGAAGCTTTCTTT.

This clonotype was observed a handful of times. The J gene is TRBJ2-1, the V gene TRBV15, with TRBD2 matching over 10 bases. There are 16 residues in the CDR3. J lost 7 bases, V lost 1 base, and 7 bases had no gene match. Germline lookup yields CDR1 LNHNV and CDR2 YYDKDF (reference sequence). In nucleotides, the CDR3 is TGTGCCACCAGCAGAGTTAAAGCGGGAGGGGAAAATGAGCAGTTCTTC. Amino acid sequence: CATSRVKAGGENEQFF.

This clonotype turned up a few times. The V call is TRBV7-8, the J call TRBJ1-2; D call uncertain. V gave up 0 bases and J gave up 2 bases, with 10 bases separating them. The CDR3 has 15 residues. The V gene's germline CDR1 is SGHVS and CDR2 FQNEAQ. CDR3 bases: TGTGCCAGCAGCTTAGCGCTTAGTCAGAACTATGGCTACACCTTC. Translated: CASSLALSQNYGYTF. Full variable domain (missing parts from reference TRBV7-8 and TRBJ1-2): GAGVSQSPRYKVAKRGQDVALRCDPISGHVSLFWYQQALGQGPEFLTYFQNEAQLDKSGLPSDRFFAERPEGSVSTLKIQRTQQEDSAVYLCASSLALSQNYGYTFGSGTRLTVV.

This clonotype was counted between two and nine times. This chain links TRBV6-2 or TRBV6-3 with TRBJ2-1, with 8 bases fitting TRBD1. This CDR3 spans 20 amino acids. From germline, CDR1 is MNHEY and CDR2 SVGEGT. After removal of 2 bases from V and 0 bases from J, the junction contained 15 bases not matched to a gene. CDR3 sequence: CASSYPLLDRGTSSYNEQFF. The CDR3 DNA sequence: TGTGCCAGCAGTTACCCCCTTCTAGACAGGGGAACGAGCTCCTACAATGAGCAGTTCTTC.

The table lists this clonotype with a few counts. The chain links TRBV20-1 to TRBJ1-1; weak D call: TRBD1 (5 bases). Germline CDR1 DFQATT, CDR2 SNEGSKA (reference sequence). The CDR3 contains 14 residues. Trimming took 0 bases from V and 8 from J, leaving 16 bases between them. The CDR3 DNA sequence: TGCAGTGCTAGAGATCCGGCGAGGGGACTAGAAGCTTTCTTT. Translating gives CSARDPARGLEAFF.

J is TRBJ2-2 and V is TRBV6-2 or TRBV6-3; 12 bases fit TRBD1. The CDR3 length is 18 residues. CDR1 is MNHEY and CDR2 is SVGEGT in the germline V gene. Trimming removed 5 bases from V and 7 bases from J; junction bases left unmatched: 14. The CDR3 protein is CASSLLGLGTGGNGELFF. The CDR3 DNA reads TGTGCCAGCAGTCTTCTCGGCCTCGGGACAGGGGGCAACGGGGAGCTGTTTTTT.

This clonotype was seen repeatedly, ten times or more. This chain uses TRBV12-3 or TRBV12-4 with TRBJ2-2; D is possibly TRBD2 (6 bases). The CDR3 has 13 amino acids. V lost 5 bases and J lost 6, with 10 bases in between. The CDR3 DNA follows: TGTGCCAGCAGTCCGGACTATTCCGGGGAGCTGTTTTTT. It yields the protein CASSPDYSGELFF.

This clonotype turned up a few times. The genes are TRBV4-2 and TRBJ2-7; D not certain. The germline V and J ends were trimmed by 0 bases and 0 bases, with 15 bases remaining between them. From germline, CDR1 is LGHNA and CDR2 YNFKEQ. This CDR3 spans 17 amino acids. CDR3 loop: CASSQDTRIKSSYEQYF. The CDR3 bases are TGTGCCAGCAGCCAAGATACCAGGATTAAATCCTCCTACGAGCAGTACTTC.

This clonotype was observed once. This chain links TRBV6-4 with TRBJ1-5; D is perhaps TRBD1 (5 bases). Trimming removed 9 bases at V and 3 bases at J, with 12 bases between. Germline CDR1 reads MRHNA; CDR2 reads SNTAGT. The CDR3 runs to 13 residues. CDR3 nucleotides: TGTGCCAGGGGGGGTCGGACCAATCAGCCCCAGCATTTT. It yields the protein CARGGRTNQPQHF.

This sequence joins TRBV6-5 and TRBJ1-4; D may be TRBD1 (5 bases). The CDR3 spans 15 residues. Germline values: CDR1 MNHEY, CDR2 SVGAGI. Between the trimmed V and J ends, which lost 2 bases and 7 bases, there was a span of 14 bases. CDR3 in amino acids: CASSYDGGGGEKLFF. CDR3 nucleotide sequence: TGTGCCAGCAGTTACGATGGGGGGGGAGGTGAAAAACTGTTTTTT.

This chain uses TRBV5-1 with TRBJ1-1; TRBD1 aligns across 10 bases. Trimming removed 4 bases from V and 2 bases from J; junction bases left unmatched: 5. Germline loops: CDR1 SGHRS, CDR2 YFSETQ. This CDR3 has 15 residues. The CDR3 sequence is CASSQTGGENTEAFF. CDR3 sequence (DNA): TGCGCCAGCAGCCAGACAGGGGGCGAAAACACTGAAGCTTTCTTT.

This clonotype was detected many times. V gene TRBV12-3 or TRBV12-4 combines with J gene TRBJ2-7; D gene ambiguous. CDR3 length: 12 amino acids. V was trimmed by 3 bases and J by 1 base, leaving 4 bases between them. The CDR3 DNA sequence: TGTGCCAGCAGTTTTTGGTCCTACGAGCAGTACTTC. Translating gives CASSFWSYEQYF.

V and J are TRBV10-3 and TRBJ1-6; D uncertain. Germline lookup yields CDR1 ENHRY and CDR2 SYGVKD. The CDR3 sequence is 15 residues long. V dropped 4 bases and J dropped 7 bases, with 14 bases sitting between them. The CDR3 DNA sequence: TGTGCCATCAGTGCATTGATTCAATCAAATTCACCCCTCCACTTT. It codes for CAISALIQSNSPLHF.

V and J are TRBV7-9 and TRBJ2-5; TRBD2 might be the D (6 bases). The germline V gene encodes CDR1 SEHNR and CDR2 FQNEAQ (reference sequence). V lost 2 bases and J 2 bases, leaving 12 bases between the germline ends. This CDR3 has 15 amino acids. CDR3 nucleotides: TGTGCCAGCAGCTTAACTAGCATTCCTCAAGAGACCCAGTACTTC. Amino acid sequence: CASSLTSIPQETQYF.

The V gene is TRBV18, the J gene TRBJ2-2; 11 bases are a match to TRBD2. The CDR3 is 18 amino acids. The germline V gene encodes CDR1 KGHSH and CDR2 LQKENI. After removal of 3 bases from V and 1 base from J, the junction contained 7 bases not matched to a gene. CDR3 protein: CASSPRPLAGVNTGELFF. The CDR3, as DNA: TGTGCCAGCTCACCCCGACCACTAGCGGGAGTGAACACCGGGGAGCTGTTTTTT.